Described below is a single TCR beta chain sequence and its context. Trimming left V 4 bases short and J 5 bases short, with 11 bases between. Germline V CDR1 and CDR2: SNHLY, FYNNEI. The CDR3 spans 13 residues. Methods used by the authors: Amplification of reference gene primers was used by the study to estimate nucleated cell counts. Assay used: immunoSEQ multiplex PCR; TCRdb lists only in-frame clones, some missing. The V and J calls and clone size were taken over from that table, and D and trimming were inferred from the DNA. This table holds fewer than 200,000 clones, about 85% found once. This specimen comes from a study of blood T cell repertoires in COVID-19. Overall study: The analysed material was cDNA or gDNA that came from T cells, B-cell-depleted T cells, or PBMCs.

Material for sequencing was peripheral blood. The chain has TRBV2 and TRBJ1-2; perhaps TRBD1 as D (5 bases). This clonotype originated in a man aged 55 to 70 who had recovered from COVID-19. The CDR3 is CASSARGGYGYTF. CDR3 bases: TGTGCCAGCAGTGCGCGGGGGGGGTATGGCTACACCTTC. Together with reference TRBV2 and TRBJ1-2, the CDR3 gives the full variable domain: EPEVTQTPSHQVTQMGQEVILRCVPISNHLYFYWYRQILGQKVEFLVSFYNNEISEKSEIFDDQFSVERPDGSNFTLKIRSTKLEDSAMYFCASSARGGYGYTFGSGTRLTVV.